A single sample gave rise to the 26 T cell receptor beta chains below, sequenced in a study of T cells after posttransplantation cyclophosphamide. Control samples came 1 year after myeloablative marrow transplants with methotrexate plus calcineurin inhibitor. The repertoire was sequenced with immunoSEQ multiplex PCR; TCRdb's copy has only in-frame clones and lacks some. The sample yields 20,000 or so clones, 75% to 90% seen once. This specimen consisted of PBMCs, obtained roughly 350 days after allogeneic stem cell transplant with calcineurin inhibitor and methotrexate. The receptors derive from a female patient between 25 and 45 years old who received an allogeneic stem cell transplant from an unrelated donor, was CMV-positive, and had acute and chronic GVHD. Some T cells could come from the graft donor.

This chain joins TRBV27 and TRBJ2-5; D is possibly TRBD2 (5 bases). V shed 9 bases and J shed 7 bases, with 21 bases lying between them. Germline V gene data show CDR1 as MNHEY and CDR2 as SMNVEV (reference sequence). CDR3 length: 14 amino acids. The CDR3 here is CASLGPGPRGTQYF. The DNA for the CDR3 is TGTGCCAGTCTGGGTCCCGGACCCCGGGGGACCCAGTACTTC.

V and J are TRBV11-2 and TRBJ1-1; tentative D call: TRBD1 (5 bases). The ends were cut back, 4 bases at V and 4 bases at J, with 13 bases in the middle. Germline values: CDR1 SGHAT, CDR2 FQNNGV. This CDR3 comprises 14 residues. The CDR3 DNA sequence: TGTGCCAGCAGCTCCTTATGGGGGGGCACTGAAGCTTTCTTT. Translation gives CASSSLWGGTEAFF.

The chain uses TRBV27 and TRBJ1-1; TRBD1 might be the D (5 bases). The V end was cut by 3 bases, the J end by 11 bases, with 13 bases between. Germline V gene data show CDR1 as MNHEY and CDR2 as SMNVEV (reference sequence). CDR3 length equals 12 residues. This chain's CDR3 is CASSFTPGRAFF. CDR3 DNA sequence: TGTGCCAGCAGTTTCACCCCAGGGCGGGCTTTCTTT.

The chain carries TRBV7-2 and TRBJ2-1; 11 positions agree with TRBD2. J gave up 5 bases and V 5 bases, and 8 bases lay outside the gene matches. Per germline, CDR1 SGHTA and CDR2 FQGNSA. The CDR3 is 16 residues long. The CDR3, as DNA: TGTGCCAGCAGCGCATACGGGACTAGCGGTAACAATGAGCAGTTCTTC. This encodes CASSAYGTSGNNEQFF.

The genes are TRBV5-1 and TRBJ2-2, with D possibly TRBD1 on 6 matching bases. The CDR3 contains 15 residues. The germline CDR1 and CDR2 sequences are SGHRS and YFSETQ. V lost 1 base and J lost 0, with 7 bases in between. The CDR3 loop is CASSLTGSNTGELFF. The DNA for the CDR3 is TGCGCCAGCAGCTTGACAGGGTCGAACACCGGGGAGCTGTTTTTT.

This sequence joins TRBV10-2 and TRBJ2-7; TRBD2 is a possible D gene (5 bases). The V gene's germline CDR1 is WSHSY and CDR2 SAAADI. The germline V and J ends were trimmed by 7 bases and 0 bases, with 10 bases remaining between them. The CDR3 has 13 amino acids. Written as DNA, the CDR3 is TGCGCCAGCACATTTCTAGCCTCCTACGAGCAGTACTTC. Its protein is CASTFLASYEQYF.

This chain connects TRBV19 to TRBJ2-3; D is possibly TRBD2 (6 bases). From germline, CDR1 is LNHDA and CDR2 SQIVND (reference sequence). The CDR3 totals 13 residues. Trimming removed 3 bases from V and 4 bases from J, with 8 bases in between. The chain's CDR3 is CASSIRRADTQYF. Written as DNA, the CDR3 is TGTGCCAGTAGTATCCGGAGGGCAGATACGCAGTATTTT. The complete variable domain, with remaining parts taken from reference TRBV19 and TRBJ2-3, reads DGGITQSPKYLFRKEGQNVTLSCEQNLNHDAMYWYRQDPGQGLRLIYYSQIVNDFQKGDIAEGYSVSREKKESFPLTVTSAQKNPTAFYLCASSIRRADTQYFGPGTRLTVL.

V usage is TRBV2 and J usage is TRBJ2-3; D possibly corresponds to TRBD2 (6 bases). Germline V gene sequence: CDR1 SNHLY, CDR2 FYNNEI. V lost 3 bases and J lost 2, with 18 bases in between. The CDR3 runs to 17 residues. The CDR3 sequence is CASSDPIGWGDTDTQYF. The CDR3 DNA sequence: TGTGCCAGCAGTGATCCCATCGGGTGGGGGGACACAGATACGCAGTATTTT.

A single count supports this clone. The J gene is TRBJ2-2, the V gene TRBV5-1, with D possibly TRBD1 on 6 matching bases. The CDR3 is made up of 14 amino acids. Trimming removed 3 bases at V and 7 bases at J, with 13 bases between. CDR1 and CDR2 (germline): SGHRS, YFSETQ. In nucleotides, the CDR3 is TGCGCCAGCAGCTCTGGAAGGGGGAACGGGGAGCTGTTTTTT. Its protein product is CASSSGRGNGELFF. The full variable domain, in which reference TRBV5-1 and TRBJ2-2 provide the parts outside the CDR3, is KAGVTQTPRYLIKTRGQQVTLSCSPISGHRSVSWYQQTPGQGLQFLFEYFSETQRNKGNFPGRFSGRQFSNSRSEMNVSTLELGDSALYLCASSSGRGNGELFFGEGSRLTVL.

The genes are TRBV6-5 and TRBJ1-2, with no clear D. Germline V lookup: CDR1 MNHEY, CDR2 SVGAGI. The length of the CDR3 is 14 residues. Trimming took 5 bases from V and 4 from J, leaving 14 bases between them. CDR3 in amino acids: CASSPGSHTYGYTF. In DNA form, the CDR3 reads TGTGCCAGCAGTCCCGGGTCGCATACCTATGGCTACACCTTC.

The chain links TRBV2 to TRBJ2-2, with 7 nucleotides matching TRBD2. Trimming removed 5 bases from V and 4 bases from J; junction bases left unmatched: 7. In germline, CDR1 is SNHLY, CDR2 FYNNEI. The CDR3 length is 15 residues. The chain's CDR3 is CASSPRLATTGELFF. CDR3 bases: TGTGCCAGCAGTCCAAGACTAGCAACCACCGGGGAGCTGTTTTTT.

The V and J genes are TRBV7-3 and TRBJ2-1; a possible D gene is TRBD2 (6 bases). The CDR3 contains 13 residues. Germline lookup yields CDR1 SGHTA and CDR2 FQGTGA. Trimming removed 5 bases from V and 8 bases from J, with 13 bases in between. CDR3 nucleotide sequence: TGTGCCAGCAGCCCCACTAGCTTACATGAGCAGTTCTTC. Amino acids: CASSPTSLHEQFF.

V usage is TRBV7-9 and J usage is TRBJ2-1, with 14 bases that match TRBD2. V gave up 4 bases and J gave up 7 bases; unmatched junction bases: 15. Germline CDR1 and CDR2: SEHNR and FQNEAQ (reference sequence). The length of the CDR3 is 19 residues. CDR3 coding DNA: TGTGCCAGCAGCTCACCGGGACTAGCGGGAGCAACGGTGGGGAATGAGCAGTTCTTC. Residues: CASSSPGLAGATVGNEQFF.

The genes are TRBV6-5 and TRBJ2-2; a possible D gene is TRBD1 (5 bases). V was clipped by 2 bases and J by 4 bases, with 5 bases between them. Germline assignment: CDR1 MNHEY and CDR2 SVGAGI. CDR3 length: 13 residues. The CDR3 sequence is CASSYRGTGELFF. CDR3 bases: TGTGCCAGCAGTTACAGGGGCACCGGGGAGCTGTTTTTT.

The J gene is TRBJ1-1, the V gene TRBV11-2, with TRBD1 matching over 9 bases. CDR1 SGHAT and CDR2 FQNNGV come from the germline V gene. There are 16 residues in the CDR3. Losses at the gene ends were 1 base for V and 6 bases for J; bases not matched to a gene: 9. The CDR3 reads CASSLAQGQGLPEAFF. CDR3 nucleotides: TGTGCCAGCAGCTTAGCGCAGGGACAGGGATTGCCTGAAGCTTTCTTT.

This chain uses TRBV7-2 with TRBJ2-3; a possible D gene is TRBD2 (6 bases). Trimming took 5 bases from V and 4 from J, leaving 13 bases between them. This CDR3 is 14 amino acids long. Germline CDR1 is SGHTA and CDR2 is FQGNSA. The CDR3 DNA is TGTGCCAGCAGCCACGCGGGAAAGCCAGATACGCAGTATTTT. Protein sequence: CASSHAGKPDTQYF.

Here the CDR3 DNA reads TGTGCCAGCAGCGACAGGGGGGAAAAACTGTTTTTT. It yields the protein CASSDRGEKLFF. This rearrangement joins TRBV28 to TRBJ1-4, with 9 bases matching TRBD1. This CDR3 comprises 12 residues. The germline CDR1 and CDR2 sequences are MDHEN and SYDVKM. With V trimmed by 6 bases and J by 8 bases, 1 base remained unmatched.

The rearrangement uses TRBV12-2 and TRBJ2-7; the table gives TRBD2 as D, unverified against the DNA. TRBV12-2 is labeled a pseudogene. CDR3 length equals 23 residues. In DNA, the CDR3 is TGTGCAAGTCGCTGCAAACCCCCACAGAAAACGCAGAGAACTAGCGGGAGTTTCGACGAGCAGTACGTC. This codes for CASRCKPPQKTQRTSGSFDEQYV.

This clone came up once. The V call is TRBV5-1, the J call TRBJ1-5; tentative D call: TRBD1 (5 bases). This CDR3 is 14 amino acids long. From germline, CDR1 is SGHRS and CDR2 YFSETQ. V lost 0 bases and J 7 bases, leaving 11 bases between the germline ends. CDR3 in amino acids: CASSLEGMGQPQHF. For the CDR3, the DNA is TGCGCCAGCAGCTTGGAGGGGATGGGGCAGCCCCAGCATTTT.

The CDR3 nucleotides read TGTGCCAGTAGTGTTCGACAGGGAATAAGCACCGGGGAGCTGTTTTTT. This translates into CASSVRQGISTGELFF. J is TRBJ2-2 and V is TRBV19; 7 nucleotides align to TRBD1. This CDR3 is 16 amino acids long. The V gene end was trimmed by 5 bases and the J gene end by 4 bases; junction bases not matched to a gene: 10. Germline V CDR1 and CDR2: LNHDA, SQIVND (reference sequence).

This chain joins TRBV6-1 and TRBJ2-3; no firm D call. This CDR3 has 12 amino acids. Germline V gives CDR1 MNHNS, CDR2 SASEGT. Deletions cut 3 bases from V and 3 bases from J, with 4 bases between. The CDR3 protein is CASSDQTDTQYF. CDR3 bases: TGTGCCAGCAGTGACCAAACAGATACGCAGTATTTT.

The chain recombines TRBV7-2 with TRBJ2-1; tentatively, D is TRBD2 (5 bases). The germline gives CDR1 SGHTA, CDR2 FQGNSA. The ends were cut back, 0 bases at V and 0 bases at J, with 6 bases in the middle. The CDR3 loop spans 15 amino acids. This CDR3 is CASSLAGSSYNEQFF. The CDR3 DNA sequence: TGTGCCAGCAGCTTAGCGGGGAGCTCCTACAATGAGCAGTTCTTC.

The chain combines TRBV4-3 with TRBJ1-5; D may be TRBD1 (6 bases). Trimming stripped 0 bases from V and 6 bases from J, with 12 bases between. The CDR3 loop spans 15 amino acids. Germline V gene data show CDR1 as LGHNA and CDR2 as YSLEER. The CDR3 DNA reads TGCGCCAGCAGCCAAGATAGTGGGGGCAGTCAGCCCCAGCATTTT. Its protein is CASSQDSGGSQPQHF.

Here the CDR3 reads CASSPPENEKLFF. The CDR3 DNA is TGTGCCAGCAGCCCCCCGGAGAATGAAAAACTGTTTTTT. The V gene is TRBV9, the J gene TRBJ1-4, with unresolved D. The CDR3 has 13 residues. Germline V gives CDR1 SGDLS, CDR2 YYNGEE. Trimming cost V 4 bases and J 5 bases, with 9 bases left between them.

The chain has TRBV9 and TRBJ2-5; 11 nucleotides line up with TRBD2. V shed 4 bases, J shed 2 bases, and the junction held 4 bases outside the gene matches. This CDR3 is built from 15 residues. Germline lookup yields CDR1 SGDLS and CDR2 YYNGEE. The CDR3 protein is CASSLAGGLQETQYF. The CDR3 region has the DNA TGTGCCAGCAGCCTAGCGGGAGGACTACAAGAGACCCAGTACTTC.

Here the CDR3 reads CASSLFGSPHGYTF. Written as DNA, the CDR3 is TGTGCCAGCAGCTTATTCGGGTCCCCCCATGGCTACACCTTC. This chain links TRBV7-2 with TRBJ1-2, with D unclear. Germline V gene data show CDR1 as SGHTA and CDR2 as FQGNSA. This CDR3 has 14 amino acids. The germline V and J ends were trimmed by 2 bases and 6 bases, with 13 bases remaining between them.